The following is a T cell receptor (beta chain) sequence with its context. The sample originates from a study of blood T cell repertoires in COVID-19. Study overall: The origin of the acute and convalescent COVID-19 samples was the United States, Italy and Spain. PBMCs, B-cell-depleted T cells, or T cells provided the cDNA or gDNA that made up the material.

Germline lookup yields CDR1 ENHRY and CDR2 SYGVKD. The V gene end was trimmed by 9 bases and the J gene end by 1 base; junction bases not matched to a gene: 4. The CDR3 has 13 amino acids. In the authors' workflow: Counts of nucleated cells, estimated from reference gene primer amplification, were obtained. Profiled with immunoSEQ multiplex PCR; TCRdb holds only in-frame clones, not every one. The V and J calls and clone size are taken from that table; D and trimming were inferred from the DNA. The sample shows roughly 150,000 clones, about 89% of them seen only once. This TCR was sampled from a man in his sixties with acute or convalescent COVID-19. Specimen: peripheral blood. The V and J genes are TRBV10-3 and TRBJ2-7; TRBD1 agrees at 9 bases. The CDR3 region has the DNA TGTGCCATGGGACAGGGACCTTCCTACGAGCAGTACTTC. This gives the protein CAMGQGPSYEQYF.